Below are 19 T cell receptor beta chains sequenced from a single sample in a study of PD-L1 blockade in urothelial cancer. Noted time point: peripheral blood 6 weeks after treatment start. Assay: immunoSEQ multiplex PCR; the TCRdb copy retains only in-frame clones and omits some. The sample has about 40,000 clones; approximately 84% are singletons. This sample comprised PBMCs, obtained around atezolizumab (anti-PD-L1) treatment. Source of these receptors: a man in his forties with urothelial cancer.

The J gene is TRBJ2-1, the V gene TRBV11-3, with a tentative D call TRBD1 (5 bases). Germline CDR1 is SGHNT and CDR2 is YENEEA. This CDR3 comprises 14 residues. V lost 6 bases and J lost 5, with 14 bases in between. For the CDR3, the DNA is TGTGCCAGCAGTCGACCGACAGCCCACAATGAGCAGTTCTTC. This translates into CASSRPTAHNEQFF.

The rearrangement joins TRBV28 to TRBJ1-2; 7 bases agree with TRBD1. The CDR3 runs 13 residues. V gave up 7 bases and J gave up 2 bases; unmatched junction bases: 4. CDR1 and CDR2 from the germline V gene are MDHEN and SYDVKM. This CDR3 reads CASTEGQNYGYTF. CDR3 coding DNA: TGTGCCAGCACCGAGGGACAGAACTATGGCTACACCTTC.

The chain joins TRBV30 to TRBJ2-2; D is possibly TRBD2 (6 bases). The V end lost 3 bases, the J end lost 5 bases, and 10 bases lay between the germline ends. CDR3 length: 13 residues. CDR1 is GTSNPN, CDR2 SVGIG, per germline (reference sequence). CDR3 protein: CAWRSGGTGELFF. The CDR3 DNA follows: TGTGCCTGGAGATCCGGGGGAACCGGGGAGCTGTTTTTT.

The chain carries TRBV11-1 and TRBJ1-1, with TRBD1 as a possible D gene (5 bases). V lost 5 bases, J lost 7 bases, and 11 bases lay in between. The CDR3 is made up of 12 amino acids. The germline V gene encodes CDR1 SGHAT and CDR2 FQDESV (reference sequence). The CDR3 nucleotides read TGTGCCAGCAGCCTCAGGGAGGGTGAAGCTTTCTTT. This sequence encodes CASSLREGEAFF.

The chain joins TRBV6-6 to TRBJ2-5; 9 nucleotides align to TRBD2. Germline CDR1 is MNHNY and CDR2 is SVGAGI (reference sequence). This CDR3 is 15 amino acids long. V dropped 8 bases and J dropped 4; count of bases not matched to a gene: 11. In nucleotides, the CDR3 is TGTGCCAGCCTGGCTAGCGGGGCCAGGGGAGAGACCCAGTACTTC. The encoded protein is CASLASGARGETQYF.

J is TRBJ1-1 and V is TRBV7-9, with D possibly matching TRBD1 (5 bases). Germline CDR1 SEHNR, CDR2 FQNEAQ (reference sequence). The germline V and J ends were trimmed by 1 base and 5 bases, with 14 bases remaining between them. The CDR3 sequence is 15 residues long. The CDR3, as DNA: TGTGCCAGCAGCTTAGGTAGAAACCGGGGGACTGAAGCTTTCTTT. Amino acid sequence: CASSLGRNRGTEAFF.

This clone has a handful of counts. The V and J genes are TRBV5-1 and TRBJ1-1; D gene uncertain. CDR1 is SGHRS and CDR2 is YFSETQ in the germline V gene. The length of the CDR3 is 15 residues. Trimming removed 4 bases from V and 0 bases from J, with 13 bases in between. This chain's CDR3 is CASSPPVAVNTEAFF. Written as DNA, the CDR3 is TGCGCCAGCAGCCCTCCTGTAGCAGTGAACACTGAAGCTTTCTTT. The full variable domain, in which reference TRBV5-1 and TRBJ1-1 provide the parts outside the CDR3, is KAGVTQTPRYLIKTRGQQVTLSCSPISGHRSVSWYQQTPGQGLQFLFEYFSETQRNKGNFPGRFSGRQFSNSRSEMNVSTLELGDSALYLCASSPPVAVNTEAFFGQGTRLTVV.

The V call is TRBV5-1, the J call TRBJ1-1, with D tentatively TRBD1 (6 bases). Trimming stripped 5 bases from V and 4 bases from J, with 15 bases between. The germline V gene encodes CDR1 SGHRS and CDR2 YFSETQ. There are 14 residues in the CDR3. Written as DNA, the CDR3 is TGCGCCAGCAGGAGGGGGGGCAGCGGCACTGAAGCTTTCTTT. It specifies CASRRGGSGTEAFF.

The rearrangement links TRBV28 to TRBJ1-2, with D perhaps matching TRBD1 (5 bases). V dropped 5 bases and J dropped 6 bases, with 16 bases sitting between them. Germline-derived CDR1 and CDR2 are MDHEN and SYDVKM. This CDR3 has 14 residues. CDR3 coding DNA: TGTGCCAGCAGTCCACGGGGGGGGATTCATGGCTACACCTTC. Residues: CASSPRGGIHGYTF.

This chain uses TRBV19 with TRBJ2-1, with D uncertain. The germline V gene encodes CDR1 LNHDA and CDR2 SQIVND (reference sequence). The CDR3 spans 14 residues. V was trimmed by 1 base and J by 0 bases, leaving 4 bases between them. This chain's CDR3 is CASSIGSSYNEQFF. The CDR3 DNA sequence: TGTGCCAGTAGTATAGGTAGCTCCTACAATGAGCAGTTCTTC.

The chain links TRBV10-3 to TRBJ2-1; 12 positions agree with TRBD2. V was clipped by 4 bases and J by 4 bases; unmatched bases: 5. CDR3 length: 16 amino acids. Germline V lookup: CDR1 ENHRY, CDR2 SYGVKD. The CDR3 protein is CAISGTSGKVYNEQFF. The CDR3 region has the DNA TGTGCCATCAGTGGGACTAGCGGGAAGGTTTACAATGAGCAGTTCTTC.

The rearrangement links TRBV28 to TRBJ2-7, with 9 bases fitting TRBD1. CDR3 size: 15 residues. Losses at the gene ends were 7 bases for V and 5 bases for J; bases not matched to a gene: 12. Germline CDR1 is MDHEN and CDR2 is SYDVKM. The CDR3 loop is CASIRRGQGAHEQYF. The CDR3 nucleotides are TGTGCCAGCATTCGTAGGGGACAGGGAGCCCACGAGCAGTACTTC. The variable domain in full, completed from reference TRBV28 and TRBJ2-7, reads DVKVTQSSRYLVKRTGEKVFLECVQDMDHENMFWYRQDPGLGLRLIYFSYDVKMKEKGDIPEGYSVSREKKERFSLILESASTNQTSMYLCASIRRGQGAHEQYFGPGTRLTVT.

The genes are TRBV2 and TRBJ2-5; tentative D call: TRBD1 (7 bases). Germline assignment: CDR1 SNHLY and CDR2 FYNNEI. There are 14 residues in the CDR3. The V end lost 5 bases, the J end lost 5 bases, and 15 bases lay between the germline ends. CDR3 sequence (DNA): TGTGCCAGCAGTCGGCAGGGGGGTTGGGAGACCCAGTACTTC. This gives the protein CASSRQGGWETQYF.

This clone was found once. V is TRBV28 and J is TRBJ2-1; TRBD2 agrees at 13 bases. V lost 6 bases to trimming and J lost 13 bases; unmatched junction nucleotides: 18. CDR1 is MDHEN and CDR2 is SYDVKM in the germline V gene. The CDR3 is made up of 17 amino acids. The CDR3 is CASRPTGLAGPKRSQFF. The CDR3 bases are TGTGCCAGCAGACCCACGGGACTAGCGGGGCCGAAAAGGTCCCAGTTCTTC.

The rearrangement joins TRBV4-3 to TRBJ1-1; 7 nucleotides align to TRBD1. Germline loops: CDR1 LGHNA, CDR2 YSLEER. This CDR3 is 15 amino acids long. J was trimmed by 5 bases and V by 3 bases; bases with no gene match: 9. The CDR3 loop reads CASSHIGGLGTEAFF. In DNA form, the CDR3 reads TGCGCCAGCAGCCATATAGGGGGCTTGGGGACTGAAGCTTTCTTT.

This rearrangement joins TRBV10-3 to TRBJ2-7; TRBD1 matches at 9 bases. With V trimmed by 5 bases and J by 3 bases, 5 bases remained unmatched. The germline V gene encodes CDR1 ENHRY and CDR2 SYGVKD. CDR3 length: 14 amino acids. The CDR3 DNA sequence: TGTGCCATCAGTCAGGGACAGGGAAACTACGAGCAGTACTTC. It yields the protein CAISQGQGNYEQYF.

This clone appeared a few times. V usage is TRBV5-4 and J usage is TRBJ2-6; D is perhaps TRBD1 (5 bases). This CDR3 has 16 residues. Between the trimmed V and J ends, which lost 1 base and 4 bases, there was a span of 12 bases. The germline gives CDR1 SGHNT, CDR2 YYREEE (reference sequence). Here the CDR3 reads CASSLRGGEGANVLTF. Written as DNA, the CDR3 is TGTGCCAGCAGCTTGAGGGGCGGCGAAGGGGCCAACGTCCTGACTTTC.

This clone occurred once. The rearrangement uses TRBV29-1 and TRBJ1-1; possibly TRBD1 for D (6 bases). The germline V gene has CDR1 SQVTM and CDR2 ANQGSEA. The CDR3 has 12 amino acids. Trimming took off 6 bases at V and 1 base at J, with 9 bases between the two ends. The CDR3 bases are TGCAGCGTCGGGGGGGCGAACACTGAAGCTTTCTTT. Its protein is CSVGGANTEAFF.

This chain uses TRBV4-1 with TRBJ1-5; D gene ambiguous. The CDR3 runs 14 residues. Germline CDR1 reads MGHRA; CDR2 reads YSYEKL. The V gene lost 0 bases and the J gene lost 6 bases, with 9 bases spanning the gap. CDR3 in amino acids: CASSQDGSAQPQHF. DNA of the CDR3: TGCGCCAGCAGCCAAGACGGGTCGGCTCAGCCCCAGCATTTT.